This TCR beta chain is from a study of CD8 T cells in ankylosing spondylitis (dated by TCRdb to 2016 to 2017). For the study in its entirety: T cell receptor beta repertoires were profiled in healthy donors and ankylosing spondylitis patients so that disease-linked TCR variants could be found. The whole study cohort included over 85 healthy donors and under 30 ankylosing spondylitis patients. Peripheral blood was sampled, and synovial fluid was additionally collected from ankylosing spondylitis patients.

Findings and caveats that apply to the study as a whole: Blood from ankylosing spondylitis patients appeared to be characterized by a TCR beta motif composed of eight or nine highly homologous amino acid variants. Some TCR beta motif variants had previously been reported in synovial fluid and blood of reactive arthritis patients, which suggested common disease-initiation mechanisms. The disease-linked clones were reported to be significantly enriched in matched synovial fluid samples from ankylosing spondylitis patients. In peripheral blood, the disease-linked clones were found at relatively low frequencies and had a CD8+ phenotype.

This clonotype appeared many times. Its antigen is not yet known. Qualities for individual bases were not recorded, and no much larger clone is one base off. Sequencing took place on an Illumina HiSeq 2500. Quantitative 5'-RACE with molecular barcodes was used to prepare TCR beta libraries. The paper's processing steps were these. A new computational method based on a probabilistic model of VDJ rearrangement was used to identify disease-linked TCR variants. The public reads were run again by TCRdb, first through fastp at Q25 and then through MiXCR, and only productive beta chains were kept. Every CDR3 protein is listed once, alongside the most common genes and DNA of its rows. The V and J calls reflect TCRdb's pipeline rather than the authors' work. The sample yields fewer than 80,000 distinct CDR3 sequences; about 5.7% were counted once. Jointly, the top ten make up around 2.2% of the sample. The sample comprised blood, either unsorted or a sorted T cell fraction (not recorded which). The clonotype was recovered from a male donor with ankylosing spondylitis or in good health (not recorded which).

The CDR3 here reads CASSLAGGQSEQYF. The DNA sequence is given as TGCGCCAGCAGCTTGGCGGGGGGGCAATCCGAGCAGTACTTC. Recombination connected TRBV5-1 to TRBJ2-7, and TRBD2 aligns with 8 junction nucleotides. From its cysteine to its phenylalanine, the CDR3 spans 14 amino acids. Only the CDR3 DNA stays, 42 bases, in frame from base 1. The V end gives up 0 bases and the J end 6 bases, leaving 5 bases in the junction not matched to a gene. Taken from the germline V gene, the CDR1 and CDR2 loops are SGHRS and YFSETQ.